One and the same sample provided the 25 T cell receptor beta chains below, sequenced in a study of blood T cell repertoires in COVID-19. Method: immunoSEQ multiplex PCR; TCRdb's copy keeps in-frame clones and lacks some. The sample records about 74,000 clones, roughly 87% being singletons. Sequencing was done on a sample of peripheral blood. Source of these receptors: a woman over 75 with active or convalescent COVID-19.

J is TRBJ1-4 and V is TRBV7-2; tentatively, D is TRBD1 (5 bases). CDR3 length: 14 amino acids. V was cut by 5 bases and J by 8 bases, with 15 bases left in between. Germline loops: CDR1 SGHTA, CDR2 FQGNSA. CDR3 nucleotide sequence: TGTGCCAGCAGCAAGGGAGGGGTTCAAGAAAAACTGTTTTTT. Residues: CASSKGGVQEKLFF.

In DNA form, the CDR3 reads TGTGCCAGCAGTTCGGGACACTTTGCAACTAATGAAAAACTGTTTTTT. Translating it yields CASSSGHFATNEKLFF. The chain recombines TRBV27 with TRBJ1-4; weak D call: TRBD1 (6 bases). This CDR3 has 16 residues. In germline, CDR1 is MNHEY, CDR2 SMNVEV (reference sequence). V was trimmed by 4 bases and J by 0 bases, leaving 12 bases between them.

The genes are TRBV4-3 and TRBJ2-1, with TRBD1 matching over 11 bases. Germline V gene sequence: CDR1 LGHNA, CDR2 YSLEER. The V gene end was trimmed by 4 bases and the J gene end by 8 bases; junction bases not matched to a gene: 7. The CDR3 length is 15 residues. The DNA of the CDR3 is TGCGCCAGCAGCCTACGGACAGGGGGCTTCCATGAGCAGTTCTTC. This encodes CASSLRTGGFHEQFF.

The chain uses TRBV7-2 and TRBJ1-2, with 7 bases identical to TRBD1. V shed 3 bases and J 6 bases; nucleotides not matched to a gene: 13. The CDR3 sequence is 16 residues long. CDR1 and CDR2 from the germline V gene are SGHTA and FQGNSA. CDR3 region: CASSFQATGILNGYTF. DNA for the CDR3: TGTGCCAGCAGCTTCCAGGCGACAGGGATTTTAAATGGCTACACCTTC.

The chain couples TRBV5-6 to TRBJ2-3; unclear D gene. The CDR3 has 12 amino acids. The germline gives CDR1 SGHDT, CDR2 YYEEEE. V lost 5 bases to trimming and J lost 0 bases, with 4 bases between them. The CDR3 reads CASRASTDTQYF. The DNA of the CDR3 is TGTGCCAGCAGAGCCAGCACAGATACGCAGTATTTT.

V is TRBV10-3 and J is TRBJ2-5, with 8 bases identical to TRBD1. J was trimmed by 4 bases and V by 5 bases; bases with no gene match: 6. This CDR3 region has 14 residues. The germline gives CDR1 ENHRY, CDR2 SYGVKD. The CDR3, as DNA: TGTGCCATCAGTCTAGACAGGGGAACAGAGACCCAGTACTTC. Its protein product is CAISLDRGTETQYF.

The chain links TRBV25-1 to TRBJ2-1; 9 positions match TRBD2. Germline CDR1 reads MGHDK; CDR2 reads SYGVNS. This CDR3 contains 13 residues. Germline trimming cut 8 bases from V and 8 bases from J; bases unmatched to any gene: 7. For the CDR3, the DNA is TGTGCCAGCTGGGGTAGCGGGGGATATGAGCAGTTCTTC. Translating it yields CASWGSGGYEQFF.

The chain uses TRBV6-2 or TRBV6-3 and TRBJ2-2; D is uncertain. Trimming removed 2 bases at V and 4 bases at J, with 14 bases between. The germline V gene encodes CDR1 MNHEY and CDR2 SVGEGT. The CDR3 sequence is 16 residues long. The CDR3 spells CASSYQARSLTGELFF. CDR3 in DNA: TGTGCCAGCAGTTACCAGGCTCGAAGCCTCACCGGGGAGCTGTTTTTT.

The sample holds a few counts of this clone. This chain connects TRBV10-3 to TRBJ1-6, with D uncertain. Germline V gene sequence: CDR1 ENHRY, CDR2 SYGVKD. The CDR3 is 14 residues long. V was shortened by 3 bases and J by 10 bases, with 13 bases between the two germline ends. The DNA of the CDR3 is TGTGCCATCAGTGACCCCGGGAGATCCTCACCCCTCCACTTT. It is translated as CAISDPGRSSPLHF.

The chain has TRBV19 and TRBJ2-3, with unresolved D. The CDR3 covers 13 residues. V was cut by 8 bases and J by 0 bases, with 9 bases left in between. Looked up from germline, CDR1 is LNHDA and CDR2 is SQIVND (reference sequence). The CDR3 DNA reads as TGTGCCAGTCGTCCTTTAAGCACAGATACGCAGTATTTT. This gives the protein CASRPLSTDTQYF. The entire variable domain, with the rest obtained from reference TRBV19 and TRBJ2-3, is as follows: DGGITQSPKYLFRKEGQNVTLSCEQNLNHDAMYWYRQDPGQGLRLIYYSQIVNDFQKGDIAEGYSVSREKKESFPLTVTSAQKNPTAFYLCASRPLSTDTQYFGPGTRLTVL.

This clone was recorded only once. The chain couples TRBV28 to TRBJ1-2; 10 bases fit TRBD1. Germline CDR1 is MDHEN and CDR2 is SYDVKM. This CDR3 is 14 amino acids long. V was pared by 2 bases and J by 8 bases, with 5 bases of the junction left unmatched. CDR3 sequence (DNA): TGTGCCAGCAGTTTAACGGGACAGGGGAGCGGCTACACCTTC. Its translation: CASSLTGQGSGYTF.

V gene TRBV11-2 combines with J gene TRBJ1-3; D uncertain. CDR3 length: 16 amino acids. Trimming cost V 5 bases and J 0 bases, with 14 bases left between them. CDR1 is SGHAT, CDR2 FQNNGV, per germline. CDR3 DNA sequence: TGTGCCAGCAGCCCCGGAAGGAGGAGCTCTGGAAACACCATATATTTT. As protein: CASSPGRRSSGNTIYF.

The V and J genes are TRBV19 and TRBJ2-5, with 12 bases aligning to TRBD2. Germline CDR1 LNHDA, CDR2 SQIVND (reference sequence). The J segment lost 0 bases and the V segment lost 8 bases, leaving 1 base of the junction unmatched. The CDR3 extends over 14 amino acids. CDR3 nucleotide sequence: TGTGCCAGTGGACTAGCGGGGAACCAAGAGACCCAGTACTTC. Translation gives CASGLAGNQETQYF.

The gene calls are TRBV19 and TRBJ1-2, with 7 bases matching TRBD1. V gave up 3 bases and J gave up 8 bases; unmatched junction bases: 6. Germline values: CDR1 LNHDA, CDR2 SQIVND (reference sequence). The CDR3 covers 13 residues. The CDR3, as DNA: TGTGCCAGTAGTATGGACAGGCGTTTCGGCTACACCTTC. It specifies CASSMDRRFGYTF.

The V and J genes are TRBV7-2 and TRBJ1-3, with D possibly being TRBD1 (6 bases). The CDR3 is made up of 15 amino acids. Germline CDR1 and CDR2: SGHTA and FQGNSA. V lost 5 bases and J 3 bases, leaving 14 bases between the germline ends. In DNA form, the CDR3 reads TGTGCCAGCAGCCTGCGCCAGGGGTATGGAAACACCATATATTTT. Translated, it gives CASSLRQGYGNTIYF.

This chain links TRBV5-1 with TRBJ2-7; a weak D match, TRBD1 (6 bases). Germline values: CDR1 SGHRS, CDR2 YFSETQ. This CDR3 is built from 15 residues. V was clipped by 4 bases and J by 2 bases, with 16 bases between them. In DNA, the CDR3 is TGCGCCAGCAGCGGAATTACAGGGTTCGCCTACGAGCAGTACTTC. Translating it yields CASSGITGFAYEQYF.

The chain combines TRBV10-3 with TRBJ2-4, with a possible D match to TRBD1 (5 bases). The V and J ends lost 6 bases and 2 bases respectively, with 14 bases between them. This CDR3 has 15 amino acids. Germline loops: CDR1 ENHRY, CDR2 SYGVKD. The CDR3 loop reads CAIRGQGFPKNIQYF. As DNA, the CDR3 is TGTGCCATCAGAGGCCAGGGCTTCCCCAAAAACATTCAGTACTTC.

The V call is TRBV5-5, the J call TRBJ1-5; D not certain. CDR1 and CDR2 (germline): SGHKS, YYEKEE (reference sequence). The CDR3 spans 15 residues. The ends were cut back, 1 base at V and 5 bases at J, with 13 bases in the middle. In DNA, the CDR3 is TGTGCCAGCAGCTTGAGCGGCAGTCCCTATCAGCCCCAGCATTTT. Translated, it gives CASSLSGSPYQPQHF.

The genes are TRBV30 and TRBJ2-5, with D perhaps matching TRBD2 (5 bases). The CDR3 contains 15 residues. Germline lookup yields CDR1 GTSNPN and CDR2 SVGIG (reference sequence). V lost 0 bases, J lost 1 base, and 12 bases lay in between. CDR3 in DNA: TGTGCCTGGAGTGTAAATTTTGGAGGCCAAGAGACCCAGTACTTC. Encoded protein: CAWSVNFGGQETQYF.

The chain uses TRBV6-4 and TRBJ2-3; D may be TRBD2 (5 bases). The CDR3 consists of 13 residues. V was cut by 6 bases and J by 6 bases, with 13 bases left in between. CDR1 MRHNA and CDR2 SNTAGT come from the germline V gene. CDR3 loop: CASSPSRTDTQYF. The CDR3 DNA is TGTGCCAGCAGCCCTAGCCGGACGGATACGCAGTATTTT.

V gene TRBV7-2 combines with J gene TRBJ2-3; D uncertain. Germline CDR1 SGHTA, CDR2 FQGNSA. Trimming removed 1 base from V and 4 bases from J, with 12 bases in between. The CDR3 contains 15 residues. The CDR3 loop is CASSLGPVASDTQYF. CDR3 bases: TGTGCCAGCAGCTTAGGCCCTGTGGCCTCAGATACGCAGTATTTT.

The V call is TRBV18, the J call TRBJ2-7, with TRBD1 matching 7 bases. Germline V gene sequence: CDR1 KGHSH, CDR2 LQKENI. Losses at the gene ends were 6 bases for V and 6 bases for J; bases not matched to a gene: 5. This CDR3 has 12 residues. This CDR3 reads CASSQQGSEQYF. In DNA form, the CDR3 reads TGTGCCAGCTCGCAACAGGGGTCCGAGCAGTACTTC. Full variable domain (rest looked up from reference TRBV18 and TRBJ2-7): NAGVMQNPRHLVRRRGQEARLRCSPMKGHSHVYWYRQLPEEGLKFMVYLQKENIIDESGMPKERFSAEFPKEGPSILRIQQVVRGDSAAYFCASSQQGSEQYFGPGTRLTVT.

The chain carries TRBV2 and TRBJ2-3; D gene uncertain. The CDR3 contains 11 residues. Trimming cost V 10 bases and J 5 bases, with 10 bases left between them. The V gene's germline CDR1 is SNHLY and CDR2 FYNNEI. The chain's CDR3 is CATRFGDTQYF. CDR3 nucleotides: TGTGCCACCAGGTTCGGAGATACGCAGTATTTT. The whole variable domain, filled in from reference TRBV2 and TRBJ2-3, reads EPEVTQTPSHQVTQMGQEVILRCVPISNHLYFYWYRQILGQKVEFLVSFYNNEISEKSEIFDDQFSVERPDGSNFTLKIRSTKLEDSAMYFCATRFGDTQYFGPGTRLTVL.

The sample holds one count of this clone. V and J are TRBV5-5 and TRBJ2-6; D remains unclear. V lost 1 base and J 0 bases, leaving 8 bases between the germline ends. The germline gives CDR1 SGHKS, CDR2 YYEKEE (reference sequence). The CDR3 is 16 residues long. In DNA, the CDR3 is TGTGCCAGCAGCTTGCACATCGCCTCTGGGGCCAACGTCCTGACTTTC. Translation: CASSLHIASGANVLTF.

The chain carries TRBV19 and TRBJ1-3; 7 bases align to TRBD1. This CDR3 is 16 amino acids long. V gave up 5 bases and J gave up 0 bases; unmatched junction bases: 7. Per the germline V gene, CDR1 is LNHDA and CDR2 is SQIVND (reference sequence). The CDR3 sequence is CASSPNRDSSGNTIYF. The CDR3 nucleotides read TGTGCCAGTAGTCCGAACCGGGACAGCTCTGGAAACACCATATATTTT. The whole variable domain, filled in from reference TRBV19 and TRBJ1-3, reads DGGITQSPKYLFRKEGQNVTLSCEQNLNHDAMYWYRQDPGQGLRLIYYSQIVNDFQKGDIAEGYSVSREKKESFPLTVTSAQKNPTAFYLCASSPNRDSSGNTIYFGEGSWLTVV.